The clone carrying this T cell receptor beta chain has just a few counts. Its antigen is undetermined. A junction boundary mismatches the germline segment, possibly from a read error. The CDR3 runs 13 residues. Germline-derived CDR1 and CDR2 are SSHAT and FNYEAQ (reference sequence). The data were obtained in a study of cytomegalovirus exposure and HLA in healthy donors. General study results and limits: The later analysis indicated that the majority of CMV-associated TCR beta chains appeared HLA-restricted. Earlier findings revealed that most TCR beta V segments proved productive either about 87% or about 30% of the time.

The primer mix had 60 Vbeta and 13 Jbeta primers. Sequencing used immunoSEQ multiplex PCR; TCRdb keeps in-frame clones, though not all of them. The sample shows 100,000 to 150,000 clones, 74% of them seen only once. Sequenced sample: PBMCs. V gene TRBV7-7 combines with J gene TRBJ2-1, with D unresolved. The TCR sequence derives from a man aged 35 to 55 in good health and CMV-seropositive. CDR3 bases: TGTGCTAGCAGCTTAGCCGTAGACTCGGAGCAGTTCTTC. Protein product: CASSLAVDSEQFF.